This T cell receptor (beta chain) was captured by sequencing in a study of human versus mouse CDR3 diversity and MHC coevolution. Overall study results and limits: Mice had fewer CDR3 deletions and insertions than humans on average. Among all groups, two of three human donors showed least clonal inequality.

Here immunoSEQ multiplex PCR was the method, and the copy in TCRdb shows in-frame clones only, minus some. The profile covers tens of thousands of clones, with approximately 94% appearing a single time and under 20% taken by the ten largest. Comment on this clone: Its target is not known. One end of the junction fails to match germline, which may point to a read error. The sample carries other DNA sequences with the same CDR3.

Germline V CDR1 and CDR2: SGHKS, YYEKEE (reference sequence). This CDR3 is 15 amino acids long. The origin of this receptor is a person in their 60s in good health. The material sequenced was naive CD4+ T cells from blood. Subset noted: CD45RO-negative CD62L-positive naive CD4 T cells. The rearrangement links TRBV5-5 to TRBJ1-2; 7 nucleotides match TRBD1. The CDR3 DNA is TGCGCCAGCAGCGTAACGGGACAGACGAACTATGGCTACACCTTC. Protein product: CASSVTGQTNYGYTF.